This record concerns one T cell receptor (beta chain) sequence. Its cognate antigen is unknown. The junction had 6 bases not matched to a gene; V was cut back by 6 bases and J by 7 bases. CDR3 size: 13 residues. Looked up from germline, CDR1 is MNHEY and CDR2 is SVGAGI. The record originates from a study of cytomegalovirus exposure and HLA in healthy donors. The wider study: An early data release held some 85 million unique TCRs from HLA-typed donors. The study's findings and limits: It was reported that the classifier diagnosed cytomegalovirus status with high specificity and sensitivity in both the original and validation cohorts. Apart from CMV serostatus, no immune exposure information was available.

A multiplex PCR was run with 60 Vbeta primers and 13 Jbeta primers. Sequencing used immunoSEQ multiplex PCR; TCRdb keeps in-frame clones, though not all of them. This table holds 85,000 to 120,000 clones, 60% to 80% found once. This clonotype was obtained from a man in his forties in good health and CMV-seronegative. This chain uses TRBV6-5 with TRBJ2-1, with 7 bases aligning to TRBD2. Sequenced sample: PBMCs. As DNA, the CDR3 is TGTGCCAGCAGAGAACCTAGCGGAAATGAGCAGTTCTTC. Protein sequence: CASREPSGNEQFF.